This entry features one T cell receptor (beta chain) sequence. The record originates from a study of T cells in narcolepsy. TCRdb's table, derived via immunoSEQ multiplex PCR, lists solely in-frame clones and lacks some. The sample lists around 35,000 clones; 80% to 85% were seen once. The source is a human donor with narcolepsy. The material sequenced was CD45RA- memory CD4+ T cells from PBMCs.

CDR3 amino acids: CARKGPGINSGNTIYF. CDR3 DNA: TGTGCCAGAAAAGGTCCAGGGATTAACTCTGGAAACACCATATATTTT. The V gene is TRBV5-3, the J gene TRBJ1-3; a possible D gene is TRBD1 (5 bases). TRBV5-3 is an open reading frame whose function is uncertain. Trimming left V 6 bases short and J 0 bases short, with 16 bases between. The CDR3 totals 16 residues.